This T cell receptor (beta chain) is from a study of technical replicates of blood from a handful of donors. The assay was immunoSEQ multiplex PCR, and TCRdb's table has in-frame clones only and misses some. The sample shows over 50,000 clones, around 94% of them seen only once. The TCR originated in a human donor in good health. The sequenced sample consisted of T cells isolated from PBMCs.

DNA of the CDR3: TGCGCCAGCAGTCAATTTCGAGATACGCAGTATTTT. Its protein is CASSQFRDTQYF. The J gene is TRBJ2-3, the V gene TRBV23-1; D gene unclear. TRBV23-1 is designated an ORF whose function remains uncertain. V was trimmed by 1 base and J by 5 bases, leaving 4 bases between them. The CDR3 contains 12 residues.